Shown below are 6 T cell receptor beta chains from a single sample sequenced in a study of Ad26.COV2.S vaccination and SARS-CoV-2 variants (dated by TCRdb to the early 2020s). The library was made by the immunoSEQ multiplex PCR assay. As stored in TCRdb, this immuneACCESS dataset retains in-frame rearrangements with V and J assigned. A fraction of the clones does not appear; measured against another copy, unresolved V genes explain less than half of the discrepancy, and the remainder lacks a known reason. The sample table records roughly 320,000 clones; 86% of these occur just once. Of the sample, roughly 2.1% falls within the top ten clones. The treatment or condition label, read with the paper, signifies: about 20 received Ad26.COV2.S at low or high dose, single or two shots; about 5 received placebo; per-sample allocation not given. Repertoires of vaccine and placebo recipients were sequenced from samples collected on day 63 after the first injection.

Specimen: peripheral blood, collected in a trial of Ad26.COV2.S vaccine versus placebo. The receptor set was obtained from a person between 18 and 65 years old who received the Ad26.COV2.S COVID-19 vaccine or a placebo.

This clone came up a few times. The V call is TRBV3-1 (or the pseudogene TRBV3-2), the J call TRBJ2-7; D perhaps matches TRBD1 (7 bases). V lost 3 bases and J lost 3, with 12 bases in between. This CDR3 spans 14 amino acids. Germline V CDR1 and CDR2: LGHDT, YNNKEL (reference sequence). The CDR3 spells CASSHSGGGYEQYF. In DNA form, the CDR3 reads TGTGCCAGCAGCCATTCAGGGGGAGGCTACGAGCAGTACTTC.

The CDR3 is CASSFLTGGGGNTIYF. Written as DNA, the CDR3 is TGTGCCAGCAGCTTTTTGACCGGGGGAGGAGGAAACACCATATATTTT. The V call is TRBV5-6, the J call TRBJ1-3; tentatively, D is TRBD1 (5 bases). Germline V CDR1 and CDR2: SGHDT, YYEEEE. The CDR3 loop spans 16 amino acids. V dropped 2 bases and J dropped 4 bases, with 16 bases sitting between them.

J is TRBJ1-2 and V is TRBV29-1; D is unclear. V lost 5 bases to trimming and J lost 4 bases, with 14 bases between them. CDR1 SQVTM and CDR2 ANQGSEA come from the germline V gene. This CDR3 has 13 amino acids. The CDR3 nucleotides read TGCAGCGTTCAAGGATCCTCTGTCTATGGCTACACCTTC. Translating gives CSVQGSSVYGYTF.

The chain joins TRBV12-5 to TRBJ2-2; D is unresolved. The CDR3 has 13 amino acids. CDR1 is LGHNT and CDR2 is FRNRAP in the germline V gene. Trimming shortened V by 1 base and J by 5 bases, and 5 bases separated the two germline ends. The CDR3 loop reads CASGLGRTGELFF. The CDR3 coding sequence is TGTGCTAGTGGTTTGGGGCGGACCGGGGAGCTGTTTTTT.

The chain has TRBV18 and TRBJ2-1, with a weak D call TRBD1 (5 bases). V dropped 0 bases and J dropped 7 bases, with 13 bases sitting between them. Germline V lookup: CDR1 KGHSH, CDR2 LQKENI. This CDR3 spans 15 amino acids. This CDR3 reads CASSPPSSGINEQFF. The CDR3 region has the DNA TGTGCCAGCTCACCACCAAGCTCAGGGATTAATGAGCAGTTCTTC.

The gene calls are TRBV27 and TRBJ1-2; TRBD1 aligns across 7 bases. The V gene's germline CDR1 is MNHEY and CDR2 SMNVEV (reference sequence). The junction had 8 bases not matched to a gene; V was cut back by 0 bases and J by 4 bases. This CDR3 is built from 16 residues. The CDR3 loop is CASSLSGQSNFYGYTF. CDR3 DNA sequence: TGTGCCAGCAGTTTATCGGGACAGTCTAACTTCTATGGCTACACCTTC.